Included here is one T cell receptor (beta chain) sequence, with context. Its antigen remains unknown. Treatment noted: some 19 received Ad26.COV2.S at low or high dose, single or two shots; about 5 received placebo; per-sample allocation not given. All samples were drawn on day 63, counting from the first vaccine or placebo injection. The donor's status was that of an adult aged 18-55 years in Boston. This record comes from a study of Ad26.COV2.S vaccination and SARS-CoV-2 variants. Study-wide background: The trial was COV1001 and the donor's arm was Ad26.COV2.S.

Some clones are missing from TCRdb's copy, which holds only in-frame ones; the method was immunoSEQ multiplex PCR. The repertoire holds about 680,000 clones, with 89% as singletons. Study-wide points: The TCR breadth and depth analyses may have understated or missed part of the total T cell responses. The placebo group had lower spike-specific TCR breadth than the vaccine recipients did.

V was clipped by 3 bases and J by 7 bases, with 7 bases between them. From germline, CDR1 is SGHVS and CDR2 FNYEAQ. This CDR3 is 11 amino acids long. The clonotype originates from a person aged 18 to 59 who received the Ad26.COV2.S COVID-19 vaccine or a placebo. Sequencing was performed on peripheral blood, taken in a trial of Ad26.COV2.S vaccine versus placebo. This chain connects TRBV7-6 to TRBJ2-7; no clear D gene. CDR3 DNA sequence: TGTGCCAGCAGCTTTGTCGGGGAGCAGTACTTC. Translating gives CASSFVGEQYF. Using reference TRBV7-6 and TRBJ2-7 for the parts outside the CDR3, the full variable domain is GAGVSQSPRYKVTKRGQDVALRCDPISGHVSLYWYRQALGQGPEFLTYFNYEAQQDKSGLPNDRFSAERPEGSISTLTIQRTEQRDSAMYRCASSFVGEQYFGPGTRLTVT.